This record covers a single TCR beta chain. TCRdb processed the 5' RACE reads anew with MiXCR; each CDR3 protein has one entry. The table records 500,000 to 700,000 distinct CDR3 sequences, 15% to 20% of them present only once. This sample stems from a study of T cells after yellow fever vaccination. The CDR3 length is 12 residues. Germline values: CDR1 GTSNPN, CDR2 SVGIG (reference sequence). V dropped 2 bases and J dropped 3 bases, with 7 bases sitting between them. This sequence originates from a young man who received the YFV17D yellow fever vaccine. This specimen was PBMCs, taken 15 days after the yellow fever booster vaccination. The chain links TRBV30 to TRBJ2-5; D tentatively reads TRBD1 or TRBD2 (5 bases each). This CDR3 reads CAWSWGKETQYF. DNA of the CDR3: TGTGCCTGGAGTTGGGGGAAAGAGACCCAGTACTTC.